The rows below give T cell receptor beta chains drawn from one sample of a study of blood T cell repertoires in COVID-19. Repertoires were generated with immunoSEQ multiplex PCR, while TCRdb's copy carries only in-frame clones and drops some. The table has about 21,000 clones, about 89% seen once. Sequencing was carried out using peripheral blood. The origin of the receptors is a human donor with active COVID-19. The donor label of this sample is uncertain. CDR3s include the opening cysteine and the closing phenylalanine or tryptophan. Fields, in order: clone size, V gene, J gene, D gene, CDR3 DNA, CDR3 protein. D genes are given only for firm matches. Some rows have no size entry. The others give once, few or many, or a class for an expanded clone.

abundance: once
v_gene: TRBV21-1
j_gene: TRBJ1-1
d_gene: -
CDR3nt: TGTGCCAGCAGCAAAGCTGAAGACAGGCCGAACACTGAAGCTTTCTTT
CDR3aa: CASSKAEDRPNTEAFF

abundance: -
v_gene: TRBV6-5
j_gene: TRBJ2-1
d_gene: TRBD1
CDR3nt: TGTGCCAGCAGTCCGGGGACAGGAGGTTACAATGAGCAGTTCTTC
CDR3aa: CASSPGTGGYNEQFF

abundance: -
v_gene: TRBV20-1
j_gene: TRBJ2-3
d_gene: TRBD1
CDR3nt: TGCAGTGCTAGTCGTGGGGACAGGGGCCCAGATACGCAGTATTTT
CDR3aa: CSASRGDRGPDTQYF

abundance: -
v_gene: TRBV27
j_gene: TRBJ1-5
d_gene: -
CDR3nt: TGTGCCAGCAGTCCCGGGGGGGTAACCCAGCCCCAGCATTTT
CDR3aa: CASSPGGVTQPQHF

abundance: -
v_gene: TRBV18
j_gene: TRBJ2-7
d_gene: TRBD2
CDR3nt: TGTGCCAGCTCACCGGGGACTAGGGGTGCCTACGAGCAGTACTTC
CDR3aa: CASSPGTRGAYEQYF

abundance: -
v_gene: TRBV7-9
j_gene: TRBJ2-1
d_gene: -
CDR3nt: TGTGCCAGCAGCTTTACTAGCAATGAGCAGTTCTTC
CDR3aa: CASSFTSNEQFF

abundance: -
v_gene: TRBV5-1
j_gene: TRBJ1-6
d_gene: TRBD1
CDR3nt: TGCGCCAGCAGCTCAGGGACAGGGGACAATAATTCACCCCTCCACTTT
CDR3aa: CASSSGTGDNNSPLHF

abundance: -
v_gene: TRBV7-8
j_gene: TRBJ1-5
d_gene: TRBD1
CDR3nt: TGTGCCAGCAGTCGACAGGGCTATAGCAATCAGCCCCAGCATTTT
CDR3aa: CASSRQGYSNQPQHF

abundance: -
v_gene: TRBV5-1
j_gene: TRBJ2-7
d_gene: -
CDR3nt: TGCGCCAGCAGCTTGGAGGGGCGGGGATCCTACGAGCAGTACTTC
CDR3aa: CASSLEGRGSYEQYF

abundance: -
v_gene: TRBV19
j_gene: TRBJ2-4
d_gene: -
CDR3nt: TGTGCCAGTAGGAGGGATCTCAGAGACATTCAGTACTTC
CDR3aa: CASRRDLRDIQYF

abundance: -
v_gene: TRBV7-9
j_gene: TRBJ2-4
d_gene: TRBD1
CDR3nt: TGTGCCAGCAGCTTAACTTTTGGACAGGGGGGAAAAAACATTCAGTACTTC
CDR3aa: CASSLTFGQGGKNIQYF

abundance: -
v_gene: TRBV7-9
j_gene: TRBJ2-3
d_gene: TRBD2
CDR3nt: TGTGCCAGCAGCCAGACTAGCGGGAGTGGAGATACGCAGTATTTT
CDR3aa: CASSQTSGSGDTQYF

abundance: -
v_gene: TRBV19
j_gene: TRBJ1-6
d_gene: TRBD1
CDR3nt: TGTGCCAGTAGTTCCTTGACAGGGGGCAAGACTTCACCCCTCCACTTT
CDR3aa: CASSSLTGGKTSPLHF

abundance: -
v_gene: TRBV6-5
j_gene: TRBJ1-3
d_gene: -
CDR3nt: TGTGCGGCGTCAAAAGGGAGCTCTGGAAACACCATATATTTT
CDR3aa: CAASKGSSGNTIYF

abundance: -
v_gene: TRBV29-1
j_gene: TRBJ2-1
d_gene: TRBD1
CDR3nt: TGCAGCGTTGCCAGGGGGAACATCGATGAGCAGTTCTTC
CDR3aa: CSVARGNIDEQFF

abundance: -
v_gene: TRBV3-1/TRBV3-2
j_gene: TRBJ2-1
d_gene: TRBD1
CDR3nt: TGTGCCAGCAGCCAAGAAACCGGACAGGGCTTCGGTGAGCAGTTCTTC
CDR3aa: CASSQETGQGFGEQFF

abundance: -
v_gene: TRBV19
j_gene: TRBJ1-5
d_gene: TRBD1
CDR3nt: TGTGCCAGTAGTATCAGGGACAGGGGGGGTCAGCCCCAGCATTTT
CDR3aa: CASSIRDRGGQPQHF

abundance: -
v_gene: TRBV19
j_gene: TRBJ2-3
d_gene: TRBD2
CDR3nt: TGTGCCAGTAGCCGGGAGGGGGAGGGCACAGATACGCAGTATTTT
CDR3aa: CASSREGEGTDTQYF

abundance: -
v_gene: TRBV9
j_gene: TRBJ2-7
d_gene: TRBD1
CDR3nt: TGTGCCAGCAGCTTGACAGGGGTTCCCTACGAGCAGTACTTC
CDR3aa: CASSLTGVPYEQYF

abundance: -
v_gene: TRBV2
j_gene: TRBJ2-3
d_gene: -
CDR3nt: TGTGCCAGCAGTGAAATAAGGGACTTTTGGGGACTTACAGATACGCAGTATTTT
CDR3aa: CASSEIRDFWGLTDTQYF

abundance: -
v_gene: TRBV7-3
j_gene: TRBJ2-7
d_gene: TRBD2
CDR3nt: TGTGCCAGCAGCTTAACAGGACTAGCCGCCTACGAGCAGTACTTC
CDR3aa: CASSLTGLAAYEQYF

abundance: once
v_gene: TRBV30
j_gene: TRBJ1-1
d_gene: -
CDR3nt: TGTGCCTGGAGTTTGAACACTAAGGGAGGAACTGAAGCTTTCTTT
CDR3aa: CAWSLNTKGGTEAFF

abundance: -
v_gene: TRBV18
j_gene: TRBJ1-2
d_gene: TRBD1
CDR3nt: TGTGCCAGCTCAAGAGGACAGGGAAATGGCTACACCTTC
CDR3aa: CASSRGQGNGYTF

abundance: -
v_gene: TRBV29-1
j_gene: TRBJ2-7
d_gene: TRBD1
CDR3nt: TGCAGCGGTCTTGACAGGGGGGACGGGCAGTACTTC
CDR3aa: CSGLDRGDGQYF

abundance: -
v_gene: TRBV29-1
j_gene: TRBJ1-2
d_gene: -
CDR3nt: TGCAGCGCGGTCCCTCCGGGTAACTATGGCTACACCTTC
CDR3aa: CSAVPPGNYGYTF

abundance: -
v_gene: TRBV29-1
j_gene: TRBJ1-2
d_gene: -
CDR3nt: TGCAGCGTTGGCGGAGGAAACTATGGCTACACCTTC
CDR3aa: CSVGGGNYGYTF

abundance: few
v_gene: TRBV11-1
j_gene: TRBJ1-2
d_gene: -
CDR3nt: TGTGCCAGCAGCTTATATCCGGGTTGGAACTATGGCTACACCTTC
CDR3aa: CASSLYPGWNYGYTF

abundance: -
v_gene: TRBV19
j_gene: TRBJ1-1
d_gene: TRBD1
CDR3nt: TGTGCCAGTAGCATCTCCGGGACAGGGAAAACTGAAGCTTTCTTT
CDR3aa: CASSISGTGKTEAFF

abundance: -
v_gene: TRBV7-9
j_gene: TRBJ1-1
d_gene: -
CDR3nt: TGTGCCAGCAGCTTATATGGTGGGAGGCTTGGGGACACTGAAGCTTTCTTT
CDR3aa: CASSLYGGRLGDTEAFF

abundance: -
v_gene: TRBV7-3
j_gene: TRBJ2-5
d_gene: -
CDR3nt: TGTGCCAGCAGCTTCGGGTTTCAAGAGACCCAGTACTTC
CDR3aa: CASSFGFQETQYF

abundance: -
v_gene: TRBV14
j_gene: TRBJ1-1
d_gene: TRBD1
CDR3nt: TGTGCCAGCAGCGCAGGGGGCTCGGCTTTCTTT
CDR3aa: CASSAGGSAFF

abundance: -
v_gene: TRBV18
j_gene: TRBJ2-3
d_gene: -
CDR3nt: TGTGCCAGCTCACCCAGTCGGGGGGCTGTAGATACGCAGTATTTT
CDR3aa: CASSPSRGAVDTQYF

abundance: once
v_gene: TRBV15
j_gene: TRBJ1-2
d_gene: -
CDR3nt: TGTGCCACCAGCGGGGCGGTTCATGGCTACACCTTC
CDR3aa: CATSGAVHGYTF

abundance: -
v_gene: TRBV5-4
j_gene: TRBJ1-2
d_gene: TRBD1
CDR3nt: TGTGCCAGCAGCTCGGGACAGGGGAGAATGGATGGCTACACCTTC
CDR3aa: CASSSGQGRMDGYTF

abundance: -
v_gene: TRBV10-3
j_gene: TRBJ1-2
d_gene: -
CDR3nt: TGTGCCATCAGTGATGGGGGGGCTTCGAACTATGGCTACACCTTC
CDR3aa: CAISDGGASNYGYTF

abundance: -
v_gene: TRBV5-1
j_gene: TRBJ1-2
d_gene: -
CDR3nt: TGCGCCAGCAGCTTGGACAGGAACTATGGCTACACCTTC
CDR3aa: CASSLDRNYGYTF

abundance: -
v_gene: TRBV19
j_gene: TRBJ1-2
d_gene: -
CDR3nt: TGTGCCAGTAGCACCCTCGGGGGAACTAACTATGGCTACACCTTC
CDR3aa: CASSTLGGTNYGYTF

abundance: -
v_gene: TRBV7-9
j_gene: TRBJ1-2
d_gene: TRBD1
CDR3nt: TGTGCCAGCAGCGACAGGGGTGGAGCGGGGGGGGCCTATGGCTACACCTTC
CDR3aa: CASSDRGGAGGAYGYTF

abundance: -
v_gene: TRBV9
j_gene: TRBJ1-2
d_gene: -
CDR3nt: TGTGCCAGCAGCGTAGCCTTGGGCGGCTACACCTTC
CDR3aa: CASSVALGGYTF

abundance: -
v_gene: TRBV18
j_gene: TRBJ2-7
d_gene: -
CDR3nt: TGTGCCAGCTCACCTACAGCCAACTCCTACGAGCAGTACTTC
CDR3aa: CASSPTANSYEQYF

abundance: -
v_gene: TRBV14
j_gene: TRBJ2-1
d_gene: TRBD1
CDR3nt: TGTGCCAGCAGCCGCAAGGGACAGGGAGACCACAATGAGCAGTTCTTC
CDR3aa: CASSRKGQGDHNEQFF

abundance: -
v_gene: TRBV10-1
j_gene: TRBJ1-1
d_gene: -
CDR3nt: TGCGCCAGCAGTGAGTCGCAGGGGACGAACGCTGAAGCTTTCTTT
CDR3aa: CASSESQGTNAEAFF

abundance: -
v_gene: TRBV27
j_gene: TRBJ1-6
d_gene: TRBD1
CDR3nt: TGTGCCAGCAATATACAGGGGCCTAATTCACCCCTCCACTTT
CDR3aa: CASNIQGPNSPLHF

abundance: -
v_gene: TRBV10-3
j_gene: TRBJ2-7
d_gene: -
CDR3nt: TGTGCCATCGGGGGTTGGGGGAGTGGGACTGAGCAGTACTTC
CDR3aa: CAIGGWGSGTEQYF

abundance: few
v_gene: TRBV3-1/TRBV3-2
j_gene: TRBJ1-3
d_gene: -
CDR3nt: TGTGCCAGCAGCCAAGATCCGGGATCCTCTGGAAACACCATATATTTT
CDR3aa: CASSQDPGSSGNTIYF

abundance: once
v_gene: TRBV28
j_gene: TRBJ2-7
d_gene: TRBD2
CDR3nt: TGTGCCAGTCATAGCGGGAGAAGGGACGAGCAGTACTTC
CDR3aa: CASHSGRRDEQYF

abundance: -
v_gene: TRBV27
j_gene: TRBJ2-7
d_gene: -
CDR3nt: TGTGCCAGCAGTTTGGGCGACAGCACAGGGTACGAGCAGTACTTC
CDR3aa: CASSLGDSTGYEQYF

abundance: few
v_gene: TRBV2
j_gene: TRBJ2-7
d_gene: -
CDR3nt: TGTGCCAGCAGTGAACAACAGCGGTCCTACGAGCAGTACTTC
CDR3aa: CASSEQQRSYEQYF

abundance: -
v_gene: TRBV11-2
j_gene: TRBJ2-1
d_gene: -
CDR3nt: TGTGCCAGCGGGCCAGGGTCCTCCTACAATGAGCAGTTCTTC
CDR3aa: CASGPGSSYNEQFF

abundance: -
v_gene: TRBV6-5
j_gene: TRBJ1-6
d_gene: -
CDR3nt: TGTGCCAGCGGCATAAATAATTCACCCCTCCACTTT
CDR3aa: CASGINNSPLHF

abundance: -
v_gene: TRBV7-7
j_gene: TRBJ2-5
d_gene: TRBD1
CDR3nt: TGTGCTAGCAGCATAGCGACAGGGGGCGCGGGGGAGACCCAGTACTTC
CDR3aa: CASSIATGGAGETQYF

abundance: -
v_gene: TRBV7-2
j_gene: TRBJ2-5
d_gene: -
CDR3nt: TGTGCCAGCAGCCAAACGGCGGATCAAGAGACCCAGTACTTC
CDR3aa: CASSQTADQETQYF

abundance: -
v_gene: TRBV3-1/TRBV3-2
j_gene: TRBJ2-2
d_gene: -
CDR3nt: TGTGCCAGCAGCCAAGATAGGCGCAGGGGAGACACCGGGGAGCTGTTTTTT
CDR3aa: CASSQDRRRGDTGELFF

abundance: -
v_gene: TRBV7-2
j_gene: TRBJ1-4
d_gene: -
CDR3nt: TGTGCCAGCAGCCCATTATCGCAGGGTATTCCAACTAATGAAAAACTGTTTTTT
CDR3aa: CASSPLSQGIPTNEKLFF

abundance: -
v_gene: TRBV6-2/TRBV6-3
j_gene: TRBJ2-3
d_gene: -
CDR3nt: TGTGCCAGCAGTGGGCTAGCTGCTAGCACAGATACGCAGTATTTT
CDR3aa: CASSGLAASTDTQYF